This is a list of T cell receptor beta chains from one sample in a study of molecular identifiers for immune sequencing clone quantification. TCRdb ran MiXCR on the PCR reads and lists one entry per CDR3 protein. This sample yields 300,000 to 400,000 distinct CDR3 sequences, of which 24% are seen a single time; about 0.73% belongs to the top ten. The specimen was naive CD8+ T cells from blood, with Jurkat cell RNA spiked in. The origin of the receptors is a human donor in good health. Some libraries in this study had Jurkat cell RNA spiked in. The CDR3 runs from the conserved cysteine through the conserved F or W. D genes are given only for firm matches. Expanded clones get a size class; other rows say once, few or many, or leave the size out.

DNA	CDR3	J	D	size	V
TGTGCCAGCTCACCAAAGATCGGTGAATCCTATAATTCACCCCTCCACTTT	CASSPKIGESYNSPLHF	TRBJ1-6	NA	few	TRBV18
TGTGCCAGCAGCTTAGTCGAGACGCCCCAGCATTTT	CASSLVETPQHF	TRBJ1-5	NA	many	TRBV7-9
TGCAGTGCTAGAGAGGACGAGCAACAAGATACGCAGTATTTT	CSAREDEQQDTQYF	TRBJ2-3	NA	few	TRBV20-1
TGTGCCAGTAGTAATCCGGGGGGCGCCGTGAACACTGAAGCTTTCTTT	CASSNPGGAVNTEAFF	TRBJ1-1	NA	NA	TRBV19
TGTGCCAGCAGCCGAACTAACTCCTACGAGCAGTACTTC	CASSRTNSYEQYF	TRBJ2-7	NA	NA	TRBV14
TGCAGTGCTAGAGCCGCCGGACAAGACAATTATCTGAGCTATGGCTACACCTTC	CSARAAGQDNYLSYGYTF	TRBJ1-2	NA	many	TRBV20-1
TGTGCCTGGAACCGGGACTTATACACCGGGGAGCTGTTTTTT	CAWNRDLYTGELFF	TRBJ2-2	NA	NA	TRBV30
TGTGCCAGCAGCTCGGGGATCGAAGAGACCCAGTACTTC	CASSSGIEETQYF	TRBJ2-5	NA	many	TRBV7-9
TGTGCCACCTCTGCCCCGGGGACAGGGCTCTCCTACGAGCAGTACTTC	CATSAPGTGLSYEQYF	TRBJ2-7	TRBD1	NA	TRBV2
TGCGCCAGCAGCCGACAGGGAGGAACAGATACGCAGTATTTT	CASSRQGGTDTQYF	TRBJ2-3	NA	NA	TRBV10-2
TGTGCCAGCAGCTTTGGTGAGGGGTACAATGAGCAGTTCTTC	CASSFGEGYNEQFF	TRBJ2-1	NA	few	TRBV5-6
TGCGCCAGCAGCCAGCTACCGGGACCCCCCGTAAGCTACGAGCAGTACTTC	CASSQLPGPPVSYEQYF	TRBJ2-7	NA	few	TRBV4-1
TGTGCCAGCAGCAAACGCAGGTCCCCCTACTACGAGCAGTACTTC	CASSKRRSPYYEQYF	TRBJ2-7	NA	NA	TRBV27
TGTGCCAGCAGCCAAGTGTCTTGGTATGGCTACACCTTC	CASSQVSWYGYTF	TRBJ1-2	NA	few	TRBV14
TGTGCCAGCAGCTTGGAAGGCGGGCCCACTAATGAAAAACTGTTTTTT	CASSLEGGPTNEKLFF	TRBJ1-4	NA	NA	TRBV5-5
TGTGCCAGCAGCGATTCACAGGGACTGAGCGTGATCTTT	CASSDSQGLSVIF	TRBJ1-1	NA	NA	TRBV7-9
TGTGCCAGCAGTCCCACCCGGGACAGGGATCACTATGGCTACACCTTC	CASSPTRDRDHYGYTF	TRBJ1-2	TRBD1	few	TRBV5-5
TGTGCCTCCAATTATTTAAGGGAGTCCTCAGATACGCAGTATTTT	CASNYLRESSDTQYF	TRBJ2-3	NA	NA	TRBV7-2
TGCGCCAGCAGCCAAGATATACAGGCCAACCAAGAGACCCAGTACTTC	CASSQDIQANQETQYF	TRBJ2-5	NA	few	TRBV4-3
TGTGCCAGCTCACCACCGGAGGAGACCACAGATACGCAGTATTTT	CASSPPEETTDTQYF	TRBJ2-3	NA	few	TRBV18
TGTGCCTGGACCTCAGGGCCGGCGCTCTACGAGCAGTACTTC	CAWTSGPALYEQYF	TRBJ2-7	NA	few	TRBV30
TGCGCCAGCAGCCACGGACTAGCGGGGATATATACGCAGTATTTT	CASSHGLAGIYTQYF	TRBJ2-3	TRBD2	many	TRBV4-1